This TCR beta chain comes out of a study of CD8+ T cells in alopecia areata. General observations from the study: Many of the expanded lesional clones endured in scalp and blood while on tofacitinib.

Indicated treatment: oral pan-JAK inhibitor, 5-10 mg twice daily. Trimming removed 0 bases from V and 3 bases from J, with 12 bases in between. The V gene's germline CDR1 is SGDLS and CDR2 YYNGEE. The CDR3 extends over 15 amino acids. Extraction and reverse transcription of RNA yielded cDNA as the sequencing template. Profiled with immunoSEQ multiplex PCR; TCRdb holds only in-frame clones, not every one. Of fewer than 110,000 clones in the sample, 50% to 60% are singletons; the top ten hold about 16%. Notes on this clone: Its antigen is not identified.

The clonotype originates from a human donor with alopecia areata. Here the sequenced sample was CD8+ T cells sorted from blood, taken between weeks 55 and 65, from a patient treated with tofacitinib. The chain carries TRBV9 and TRBJ1-2; D unresolved. The chain's CDR3 is CASSVAHGSDYGYTF. CDR3 DNA sequence: TGTGCCAGCAGCGTAGCCCACGGTAGCGACTATGGCTACACCTTC.